The clone carrying this T cell receptor beta chain was seen only a few times. Its cognate antigen is unknown. This sample was included in a study of shared clonotypes between healthy human individuals. Study-level information: CD4 naive cells filled three plates per donor, CD4 memory three, CD8 naive two and CD8 memory one.

Study outcomes and limitations: Rarefaction indicated that sorted-subset sequencing remained incomplete although depth was large.

Profiling relied on immunoSEQ multiplex PCR, and the TCRdb table lists in-frame clones only, not all of them. The sample lists 550,000 to 850,000 clones; about two thirds were seen once. Germline-derived CDR1 and CDR2 are MRHNA and SNTAGT. V trimming: 4 bases; J trimming: 3 bases; junction bases outside the gene matches: 9. The CDR3 has 15 residues. The chain joins TRBV6-4 to TRBJ2-7; the match to TRBD2 covers 7 bases. Material: memory CD4+ T cells sorted from blood. Subset noted: CD45RA-negative fraction. The sequence was collected from a woman under 40 in good health. The CDR3, as DNA: TGTGCCAGCAGTGCCGAAGCGGGGAAAAACTACGAGCAGTACTTC. Translation: CASSAEAGKNYEQYF.